The text below deals with one T cell receptor beta chain. This sample was included in a study of cytotoxic CD8 clonotypes in ibrutinib-treated CLL. Here immunoSEQ multiplex PCR was the method, and the copy in TCRdb shows in-frame clones only, minus some. The sample has under 200,000 clones, approximately 80% seen once. Germline CDR1 is SGHNT and CDR2 is YYREEE (reference sequence). CDR3 size: 16 residues. V lost 2 bases and J lost 2; bases outside the gene matches: 7. The rearrangement uses TRBV5-4 and TRBJ2-3; TRBD2 matches at 8 bases. Sequenced material: PBMCs, taken after 12 months of ibrutinib treatment. This receptor was obtained from a human donor with chronic lymphocytic leukemia. The CDR3 DNA sequence: TGTGCCAGCAGCTTTGCGGGAGGCTCCTACACAGATACGCAGTATTTT. Protein: CASSFAGGSYTDTQYF.